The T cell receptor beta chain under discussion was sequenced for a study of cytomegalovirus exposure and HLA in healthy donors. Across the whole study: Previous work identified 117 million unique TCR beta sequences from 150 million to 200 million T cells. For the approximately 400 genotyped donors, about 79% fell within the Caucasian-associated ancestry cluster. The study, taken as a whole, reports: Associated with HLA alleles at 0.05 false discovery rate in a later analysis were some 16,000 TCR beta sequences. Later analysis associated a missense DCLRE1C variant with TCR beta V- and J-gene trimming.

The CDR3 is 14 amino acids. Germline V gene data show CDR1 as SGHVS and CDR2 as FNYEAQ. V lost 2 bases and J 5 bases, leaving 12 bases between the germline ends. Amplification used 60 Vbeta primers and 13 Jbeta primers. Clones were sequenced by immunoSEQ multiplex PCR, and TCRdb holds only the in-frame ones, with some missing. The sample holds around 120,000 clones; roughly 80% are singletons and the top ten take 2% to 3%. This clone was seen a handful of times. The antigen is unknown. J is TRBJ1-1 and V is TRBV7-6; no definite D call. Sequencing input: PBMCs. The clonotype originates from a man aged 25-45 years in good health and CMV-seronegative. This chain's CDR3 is CASSLTKLLTEAFF. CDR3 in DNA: TGTGCCAGCAGCTTAACTAAGCTTCTGACTGAAGCTTTCTTT.